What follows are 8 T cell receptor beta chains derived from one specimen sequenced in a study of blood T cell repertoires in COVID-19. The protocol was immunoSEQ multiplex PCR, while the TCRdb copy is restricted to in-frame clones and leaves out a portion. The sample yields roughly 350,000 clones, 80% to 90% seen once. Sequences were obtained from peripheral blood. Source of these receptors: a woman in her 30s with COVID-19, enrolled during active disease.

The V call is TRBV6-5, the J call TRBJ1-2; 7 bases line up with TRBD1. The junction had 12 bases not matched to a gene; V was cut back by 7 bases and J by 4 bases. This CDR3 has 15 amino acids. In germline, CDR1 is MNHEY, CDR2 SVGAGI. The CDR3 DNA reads TGTGCCAGCAAATACCTCCGGGACAGATTCTATGGCTACACCTTC. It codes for CASKYLRDRFYGYTF.

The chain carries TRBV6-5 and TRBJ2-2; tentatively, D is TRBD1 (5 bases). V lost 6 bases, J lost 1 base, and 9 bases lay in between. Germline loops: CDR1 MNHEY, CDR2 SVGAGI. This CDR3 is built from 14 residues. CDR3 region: CASRDTQNTGELFF. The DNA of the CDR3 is TGTGCCAGCAGGGACACACAGAACACCGGGGAGCTGTTTTTT.

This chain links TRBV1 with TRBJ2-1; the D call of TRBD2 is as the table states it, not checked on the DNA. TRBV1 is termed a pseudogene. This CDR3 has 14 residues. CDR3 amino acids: CTSSQDRGSWVQFF. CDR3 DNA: TGCACCAGCAGCCAAGATCGGGGGAGTTGGGTTCAGTTCTTC.

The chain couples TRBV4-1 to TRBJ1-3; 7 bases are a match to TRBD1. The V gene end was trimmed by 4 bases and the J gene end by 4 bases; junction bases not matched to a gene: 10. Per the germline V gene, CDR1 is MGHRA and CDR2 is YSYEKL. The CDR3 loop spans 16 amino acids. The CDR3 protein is CASSRPARDRGNTIYF. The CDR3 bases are TGCGCCAGCAGCCGACCTGCCCGGGACAGAGGAAACACCATATATTTT.

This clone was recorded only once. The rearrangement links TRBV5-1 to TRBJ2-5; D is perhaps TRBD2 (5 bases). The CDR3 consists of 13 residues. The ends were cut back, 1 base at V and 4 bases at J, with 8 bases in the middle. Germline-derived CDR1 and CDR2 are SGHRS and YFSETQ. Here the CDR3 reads CASSLYLAETQYF. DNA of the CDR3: TGCGCCAGCAGCTTGTACCTAGCAGAGACCCAGTACTTC. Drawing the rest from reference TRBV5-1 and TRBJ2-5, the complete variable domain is KAGVTQTPRYLIKTRGQQVTLSCSPISGHRSVSWYQQTPGQGLQFLFEYFSETQRNKGNFPGRFSGRQFSNSRSEMNVSTLELGDSALYLCASSLYLAETQYFGPGTRLLVL.

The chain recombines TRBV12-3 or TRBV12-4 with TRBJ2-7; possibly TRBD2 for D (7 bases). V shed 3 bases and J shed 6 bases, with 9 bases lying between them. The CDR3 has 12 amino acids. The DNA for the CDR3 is TGTGCCAGCAGTTTGAGGGGGGGCGAGCAGTACTTC. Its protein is CASSLRGGEQYF.

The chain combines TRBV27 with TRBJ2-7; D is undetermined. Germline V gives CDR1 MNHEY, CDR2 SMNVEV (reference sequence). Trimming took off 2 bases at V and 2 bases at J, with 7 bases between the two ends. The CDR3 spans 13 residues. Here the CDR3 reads CASSLGETYEQYF. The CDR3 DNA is TGTGCCAGCAGTTTAGGAGAGACCTACGAGCAGTACTTC.

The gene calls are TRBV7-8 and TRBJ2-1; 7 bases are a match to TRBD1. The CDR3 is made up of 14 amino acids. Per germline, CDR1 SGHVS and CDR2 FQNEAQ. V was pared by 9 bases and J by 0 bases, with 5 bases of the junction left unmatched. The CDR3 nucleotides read TGTGCCAGTTCCAGGGGGAGCTCCTACAATGAGCAGTTCTTC. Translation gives CASSRGSSYNEQFF.